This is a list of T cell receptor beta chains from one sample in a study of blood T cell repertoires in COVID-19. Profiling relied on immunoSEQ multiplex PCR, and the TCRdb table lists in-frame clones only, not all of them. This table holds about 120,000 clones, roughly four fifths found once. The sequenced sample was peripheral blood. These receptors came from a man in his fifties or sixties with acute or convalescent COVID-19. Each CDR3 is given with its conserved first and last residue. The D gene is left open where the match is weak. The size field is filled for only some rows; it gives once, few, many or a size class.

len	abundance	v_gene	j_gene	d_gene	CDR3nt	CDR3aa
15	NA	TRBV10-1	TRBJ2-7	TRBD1	TGCGCCAGCAGTGAGTCCGAGGGGGCGCCTTACGAGCAGTACTTC	CASSESEGAPYEQYF
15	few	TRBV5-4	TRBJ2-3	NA	TGTGCCAGCAGCTTGGCGGGAGCCTCTGGGGATACGCAGTATTTT	CASSLAGASGDTQYF
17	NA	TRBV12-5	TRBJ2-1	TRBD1	TGTGCTAGTGGTTTGGGAGACAGGGTTGGGTCCTACAATGAGCAGTTCTTC	CASGLGDRVGSYNEQFF
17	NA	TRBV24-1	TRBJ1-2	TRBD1	TGTGCCACCAGTGACCCTATCACGGACAGGGGTCGAGATGGCTACACCTTC	CATSDPITDRGRDGYTF
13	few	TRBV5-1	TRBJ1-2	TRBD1	TGCGCCAGCAGGACAGGACAGGGGAATGGCTACACCTTC	CASRTGQGNGYTF
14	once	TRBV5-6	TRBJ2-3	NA	TGTGCCAGCAGCTTGAGGGGGGGAACAGATACGCAGTATTTT	CASSLRGGTDTQYF
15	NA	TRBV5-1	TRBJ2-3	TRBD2	TGCGCCAGCAGCATGGCCTCGGGACTAGCGGATACGCAGTATTTT	CASSMASGLADTQYF
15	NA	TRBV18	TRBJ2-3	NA	TGTGCCAGCTCACCGGCGGGGATGGGCACAGATACGCAGTATTTT	CASSPAGMGTDTQYF
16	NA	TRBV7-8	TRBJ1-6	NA	TGTGCCAGCAGCCCGCGGCTCAGGGGAATCAATTCACCCCTCCACTTT	CASSPRLRGINSPLHF
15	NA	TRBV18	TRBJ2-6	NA	TGTGCCAGCTCACCTAGGAGCTCTGGGGCCAACGTCCTGACTTTC	CASSPRSSGANVLTF
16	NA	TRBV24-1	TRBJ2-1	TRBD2	TGTGCCACCACCCCCGGGACTAGCGGGAGGGCCAATGAGCAGTTCTTC	CATTPGTSGRANEQFF
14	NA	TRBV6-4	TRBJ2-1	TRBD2	TGTGCCAGCAGTGATAGCGGGAGGGCCAATGAGCAGTTCTTC	CASSDSGRANEQFF
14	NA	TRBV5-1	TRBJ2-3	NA	TGCGCCAGCGGTCCAGGGGCAATAGGAGATACGCAGTATTTT	CASGPGAIGDTQYF
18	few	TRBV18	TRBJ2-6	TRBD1	TGTGCCAGCTCACCACTCGGACAGGGGGCGCTTGGGGCCAACGTCCTGACTTTC	CASSPLGQGALGANVLTF
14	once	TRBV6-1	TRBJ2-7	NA	TGTGCCAGCAGTGAACTAGCAGGTGCCTACGAGCAGTACTTC	CASSELAGAYEQYF
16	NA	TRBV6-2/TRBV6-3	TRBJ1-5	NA	TGTGCCAGCAGTTACCTGGCAGGGGCGGGCAATCAGCCCCAGCATTTT	CASSYLAGAGNQPQHF
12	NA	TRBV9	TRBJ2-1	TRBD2	TGTGCCATCCCCTATTTATTAGCGGGCCCGTTCTTC	CAIPYLLAGPFF
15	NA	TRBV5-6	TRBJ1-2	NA	TGTGCCAGCAGCTTGGGAAGCGGGACAAAATTTGGCTACACCTTC	CASSLGSGTKFGYTF
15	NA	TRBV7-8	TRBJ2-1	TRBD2	TGTGCCAGCAGCTTAGCTTTTAGCGGGGGGGACGAGCAGTTCTTC	CASSLAFSGGDEQFF
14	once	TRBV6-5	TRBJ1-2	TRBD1	TGTGCCAGCAGCGTAGACAGGGGCCCCTATGGCTACACCTTC	CASSVDRGPYGYTF
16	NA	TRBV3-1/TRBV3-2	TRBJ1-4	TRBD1	TGTGCCAGCAGCCAAGGGGGGGTGACAGGGAATGAAAAACTGTTTTTT	CASSQGGVTGNEKLFF
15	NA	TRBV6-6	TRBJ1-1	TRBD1	TGTGCCAGCAGAGACAGGGGGCGTCCGGACACTGAAGCTTTCTTT	CASRDRGRPDTEAFF
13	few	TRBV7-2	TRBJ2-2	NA	TGTGCCAGCAGCTCTTCCGGGGCCGGGGAGCTGTTTTTT	CASSSSGAGELFF
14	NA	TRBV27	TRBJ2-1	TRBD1	TGTGCCAGCAGGGGGACAGGGATCTACAATGAGCAGTTCTTC	CASRGTGIYNEQFF
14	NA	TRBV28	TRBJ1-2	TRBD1	TGTGCCAGCAGTGTACAGGGGGCGTACTATGGCTACACCTTC	CASSVQGAYYGYTF
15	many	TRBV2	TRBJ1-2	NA	TGTGCCAGCAGTTCCCCAGGCGATCCCTACTATGGCTACACCTTC	CASSSPGDPYYGYTF
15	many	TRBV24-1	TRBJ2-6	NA	TGTGCCACCAGTGATTCAAACTCTGGGGCCAACGTCCTGACTTTC	CATSDSNSGANVLTF
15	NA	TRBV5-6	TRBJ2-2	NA	TGTGCCAGCAGTCTGATAGCGGTTGACACCGGGGAGCTGTTTTTT	CASSLIAVDTGELFF
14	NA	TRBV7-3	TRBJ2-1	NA	TGTGCCAGCAGCGCCCAGGCCACCTACAATGAGCAGTTCTTC	CASSAQATYNEQFF
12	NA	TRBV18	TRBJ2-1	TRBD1	TGTGCCAGCTCACCCCAGGGACAGGGACAGTTCTTC	CASSPQGQGQFF
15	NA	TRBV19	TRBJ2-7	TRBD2	TGTGCCAGTAGTATAGTACCTAGCGGGGCCTACGAGCAGTACTTC	CASSIVPSGAYEQYF
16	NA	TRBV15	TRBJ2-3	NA	TGTGCCACCAGCAGAGATAGGCAGGGAAGCACAGATACGCAGTATTTT	CATSRDRQGSTDTQYF
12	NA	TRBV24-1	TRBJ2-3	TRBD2	TGTGCCACCTCAGCCGGGAGGGATACGCAGTATTTT	CATSAGRDTQYF
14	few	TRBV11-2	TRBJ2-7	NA	TGTGCCAGCAGCTTAGAGTTTAGCGTCCACGAGCAGTACTTC	CASSLEFSVHEQYF
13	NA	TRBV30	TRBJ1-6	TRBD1	TGTGCCTGGACCGGGACAGGGGGTTCACCCCTCCACTTT	CAWTGTGGSPLHF
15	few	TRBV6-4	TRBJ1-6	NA	TGTGCCAGCAGTGACTCTCCGTCTTTATCTTCACCCCTCCACTTT	CASSDSPSLSSPLHF
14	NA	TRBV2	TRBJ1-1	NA	TGTGCCAGCAGTGAAGCTGAGAGCCGTCCAGAAGCTTTCTTT	CASSEAESRPEAFF
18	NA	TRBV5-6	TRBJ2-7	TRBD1	TGTGCCAGCAGCTTGAGTCCAGGGGGCGATTTTGGTTTCTACGAGCAGTACTTC	CASSLSPGGDFGFYEQYF
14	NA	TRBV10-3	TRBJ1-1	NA	TGTGCCATCAGTGAGGGACAGATGAACACTGAAGCTTTCTTT	CAISEGQMNTEAFF
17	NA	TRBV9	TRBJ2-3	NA	TGTGCCAGCAGCTCAAAGGTTGGAGGGGTGGCGGGAGATACGCAGTATTTT	CASSSKVGGVAGDTQYF
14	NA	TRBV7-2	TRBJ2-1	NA	TGTGCCAGCAGCCCCGTCGGGACCTACAATGAGCAGTTCTTC	CASSPVGTYNEQFF
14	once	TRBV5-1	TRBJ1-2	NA	TGCGCCAGCAGCCCGCGGACAGACGGCTATGGCTACACCTTC	CASSPRTDGYGYTF
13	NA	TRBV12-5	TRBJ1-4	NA	TGTGCTAGTGGCTCAGGGGTTAGTGAAAAACTGTTTTTT	CASGSGVSEKLFF
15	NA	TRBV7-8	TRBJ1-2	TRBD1	TGTGCCAGCAGCTTAATCGTGACAGGGATAAATGGCTACACCTTC	CASSLIVTGINGYTF
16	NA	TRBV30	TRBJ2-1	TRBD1	TGTGCCTGGAAGACGGGACAGTCGCCTGCGTACAATGAGCAGTTCTTC	CAWKTGQSPAYNEQFF
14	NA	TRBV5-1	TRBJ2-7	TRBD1	TGCGCCAGCAGTCGGGACAGTTCACTTTACGAGCAGTACTTC	CASSRDSSLYEQYF
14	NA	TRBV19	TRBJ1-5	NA	TGTGCCAGTAGTGATCTGGGACTTGGCCCGCCCCAGCATTTT	CASSDLGLGPPQHF
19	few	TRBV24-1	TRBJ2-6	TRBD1	TGTGCCACCAGTGACCCTACTCCGGGACAGCACTCTGGGGCCAACGTCCTGACTTTC	CATSDPTPGQHSGANVLTF
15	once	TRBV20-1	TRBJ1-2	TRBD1	TGCAGTGCTAGTAGACCGGGACAGGGGGCGCAGGGCTACACCTTC	CSASRPGQGAQGYTF
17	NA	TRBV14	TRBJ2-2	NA	TGTGCCAGCAGCCCCCGGCTTTGGGCAGACCACACCGGGGAGCTGTTTTTT	CASSPRLWADHTGELFF
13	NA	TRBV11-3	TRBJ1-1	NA	TGTGCCAGCAGCTCGAGGGTGGGCACTGAAGCTTTCTTT	CASSSRVGTEAFF
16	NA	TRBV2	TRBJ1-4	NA	TGTGCCAGCAGTTACGATTGGGGCCAGCCGCTCGAAAAACTGTTTTTT	CASSYDWGQPLEKLFF